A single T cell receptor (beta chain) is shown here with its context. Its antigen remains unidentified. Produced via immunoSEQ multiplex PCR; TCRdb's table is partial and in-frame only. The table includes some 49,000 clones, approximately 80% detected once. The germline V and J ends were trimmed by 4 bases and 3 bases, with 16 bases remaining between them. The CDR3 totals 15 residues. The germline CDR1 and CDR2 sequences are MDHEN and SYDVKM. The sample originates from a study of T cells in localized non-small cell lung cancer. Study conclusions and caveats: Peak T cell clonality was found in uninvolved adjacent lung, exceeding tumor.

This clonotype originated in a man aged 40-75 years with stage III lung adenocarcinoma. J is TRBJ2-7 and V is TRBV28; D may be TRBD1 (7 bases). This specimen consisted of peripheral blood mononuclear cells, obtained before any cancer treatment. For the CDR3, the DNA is TGTGCCAGCAGTTCCCTAGGAGGGGGCGGCTACGAGCAGTACTTC. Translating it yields CASSSLGGGGYEQYF.